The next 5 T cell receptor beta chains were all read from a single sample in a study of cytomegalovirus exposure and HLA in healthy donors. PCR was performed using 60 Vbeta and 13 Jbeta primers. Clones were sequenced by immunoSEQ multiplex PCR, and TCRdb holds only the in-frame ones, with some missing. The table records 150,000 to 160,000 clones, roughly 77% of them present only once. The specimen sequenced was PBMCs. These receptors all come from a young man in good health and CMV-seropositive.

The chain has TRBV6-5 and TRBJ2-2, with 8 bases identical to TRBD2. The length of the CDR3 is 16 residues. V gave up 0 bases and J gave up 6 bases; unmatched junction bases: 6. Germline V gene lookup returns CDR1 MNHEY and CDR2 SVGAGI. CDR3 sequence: CASSYSGRASAGELFF. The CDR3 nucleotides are TGTGCCAGCAGTTACTCCGGGAGGGCGAGCGCCGGGGAGCTGTTTTTT.

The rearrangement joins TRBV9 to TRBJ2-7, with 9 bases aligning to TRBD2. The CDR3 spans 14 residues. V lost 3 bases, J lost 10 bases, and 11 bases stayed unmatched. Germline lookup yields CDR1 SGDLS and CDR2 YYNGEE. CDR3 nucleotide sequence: TGTGCCAGCAGCGCTACCGGGACTAGCCGATACCAGTACTTC. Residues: CASSATGTSRYQYF.

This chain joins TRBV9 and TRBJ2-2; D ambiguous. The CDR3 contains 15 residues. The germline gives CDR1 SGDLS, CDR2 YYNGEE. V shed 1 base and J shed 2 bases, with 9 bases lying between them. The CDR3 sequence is CASSVNSPNTGELFF. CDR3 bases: TGTGCCAGCAGCGTAAACAGTCCAAACACCGGGGAGCTGTTTTTT.

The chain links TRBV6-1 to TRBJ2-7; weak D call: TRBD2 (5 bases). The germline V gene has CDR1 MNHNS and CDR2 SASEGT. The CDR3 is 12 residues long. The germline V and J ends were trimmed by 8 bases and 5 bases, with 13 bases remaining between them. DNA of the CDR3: TGTGCCAGCTCGATGGGGAGTAACGAGCAGTACTTC. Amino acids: CASSMGSNEQYF.

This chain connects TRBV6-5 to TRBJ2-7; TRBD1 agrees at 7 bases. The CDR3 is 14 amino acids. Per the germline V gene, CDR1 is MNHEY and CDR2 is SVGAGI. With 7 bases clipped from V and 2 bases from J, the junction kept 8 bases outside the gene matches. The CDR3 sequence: CASKGTAPTYEQYF. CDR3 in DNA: TGTGCCAGCAAAGGGACAGCTCCCACCTACGAGCAGTACTTC.